A single sample gave rise to the 28 T cell receptor beta chains below, sequenced in a study of cytomegalovirus exposure and HLA in healthy donors. Repertoires were generated with immunoSEQ multiplex PCR, while TCRdb's copy carries only in-frame clones and drops some. The sample consists of around 220,000 clones, 75% to 90% of them appearing once. Sequencing was performed on PBMCs. The origin of the receptors is a woman aged 25 to 39 in good health and CMV-seropositive.

This clone was seen only a few times. J is TRBJ1-1 and V is TRBV9; D remains unclear. Germline CDR1 is SGDLS and CDR2 is YYNGEE. The CDR3 sequence is 13 residues long. Trimming took off 0 bases at V and 8 bases at J, with 11 bases between the two ends. The DNA of the CDR3 is TGTGCCAGCAGCGTAGTTCCGGTCGGGGAAGCTTTCTTT. As protein: CASSVVPVGEAFF. Based on the CDR3 plus reference TRBV9 and TRBJ1-1, the full variable domain is DSGVTQTPKHLITATGQRVTLRCSPRSGDLSVYWYQQSLDQGLQFLIQYYNGEERAKGNILERFSAQQFPDLHSELNLSSLELGDSALYFCASSVVPVGEAFFGQGTRLTVV.

This clone has a handful of counts. V is TRBV27 and J is TRBJ1-2; tentatively, D is TRBD1 (6 bases). Deletions cut 8 bases from V and 5 bases from J, with 9 bases between. The CDR3 length is 11 residues. The germline CDR1 and CDR2 sequences are MNHEY and SMNVEV (reference sequence). CDR3 sequence: CASGTKYGYTF. In DNA, the CDR3 is TGTGCCAGCGGGACAAAGTATGGCTACACCTTC.

The chain combines TRBV30 with TRBJ1-5, with D possibly matching TRBD1 (5 bases). CDR1 and CDR2 from the germline V gene are GTSNPN and SVGIG (reference sequence). This CDR3 has 13 amino acids. The V end lost 0 bases, the J end lost 5 bases, and 8 bases lay between the germline ends. The CDR3 here is CAWSVLGDQPQHF. The CDR3 DNA reads as TGTGCCTGGAGTGTATTGGGGGATCAGCCCCAGCATTTT.

This chain's CDR3 is CASSFDAGSYEQYF. CDR3 DNA sequence: TGTGCCAGCAGTTTTGACGCTGGCTCCTACGAGCAGTACTTC. The chain links TRBV28 to TRBJ2-7, with D uncertain. V shed 3 bases and J shed 0 bases, with 9 bases lying between them. The CDR3 sequence is 14 residues long. CDR1 is MDHEN, CDR2 SYDVKM, per germline.

V is TRBV27 and J is TRBJ2-5, with D perhaps matching TRBD1 (5 bases). The CDR3 runs 13 residues. The germline V and J ends were trimmed by 8 bases and 4 bases, with 14 bases remaining between them. Germline lookup yields CDR1 MNHEY and CDR2 SMNVEV (reference sequence). The CDR3 is CASGATLRETQYF. The CDR3 DNA reads as TGTGCCAGCGGGGCGACATTACGAGAGACCCAGTACTTC.

The J gene is TRBJ2-1, the V gene TRBV7-3; 7 nucleotides line up with TRBD2. The V and J ends lost 1 base and 12 bases, in that order; junction bases with no gene match: 0. This CDR3 spans 11 amino acids. Per the germline V gene, CDR1 is SGHTA and CDR2 is FQGTGA. The CDR3 spells CASSLREGQFF. For the CDR3, the DNA is TGTGCCAGCAGCTTAAGGGAGGGGCAGTTCTTC.

This clone was counted a few times. J is TRBJ1-5 and V is TRBV7-6; 7 nucleotides align to TRBD1. The V gene's germline CDR1 is SGHVS and CDR2 FNYEAQ. V was pared by 1 base and J by 7 bases, with 7 bases of the junction left unmatched. The CDR3 spans 15 residues. The CDR3 sequence is CASSLGQGLGQPQHF. The DNA for the CDR3 is TGTGCCAGCAGCTTAGGACAGGGCTTGGGGCAGCCCCAGCATTTT.

The chain recombines TRBV14 with TRBJ2-6, with D tentatively TRBD1 (6 bases). The CDR3 is made up of 16 amino acids. V lost 3 bases and J 6 bases, leaving 15 bases between the germline ends. Germline CDR1 and CDR2: SGHDN and FVKESK. The CDR3 sequence is CASSHLEQGLANVLTF. CDR3 sequence (DNA): TGTGCCAGCAGCCACCTCGAACAGGGTTTGGCCAACGTCCTGACTTTC.

The chain couples TRBV9 to TRBJ1-2; possible D gene TRBD1, 6 bases. This CDR3 has 13 amino acids. Germline-derived CDR1 and CDR2 are SGDLS and YYNGEE. Trimming took off 2 bases at V and 7 bases at J, with 12 bases between the two ends. The CDR3 spells CASSVSTGSGYTF. The CDR3 DNA follows: TGTGCCAGCAGCGTGTCTACAGGGTCTGGCTACACCTTC.

The chain uses TRBV29-1 and TRBJ2-5; 8 nucleotides align to TRBD2. The CDR3 consists of 15 residues. Germline V gives CDR1 SQVTM, CDR2 ANQGSEA. V was pared by 6 bases and J by 2 bases, with 11 bases of the junction left unmatched. The CDR3 sequence: CSVPGLAGTQETQYF. CDR3 DNA: TGCAGCGTCCCAGGGCTAGCGGGTACTCAAGAGACCCAGTACTTC.

The rearrangement uses TRBV25-1 and TRBJ1-1; 10 bases fit TRBD1. V was pared by 7 bases and J by 0 bases, with 14 bases of the junction left unmatched. CDR3 length: 18 amino acids. From germline, CDR1 is MGHDK and CDR2 SYGVNS. The CDR3 nucleotides read TGTGCCAGCACCCCCCATCGGACAGGGGGAAGCGTGAACACTGAAGCTTTCTTT. Protein: CASTPHRTGGSVNTEAFF.

DNA of the CDR3: TGTGCCAGCAGTAGATATCCGCCGGACACCTTC. Its translation: CASSRYPPDTF. The chain combines TRBV28 with TRBJ1-2, with no clear D. There are 11 residues in the CDR3. Trimming stripped 5 bases from V and 12 bases from J, with 13 bases between. Per germline, CDR1 MDHEN and CDR2 SYDVKM.

V is TRBV12-5 and J is TRBJ1-4; D possibly corresponds to TRBD1 (6 bases). The CDR3 sequence is 20 residues long. V shed 0 bases and J shed 0 bases, with 20 bases lying between them. Germline loops: CDR1 LGHNT, CDR2 FRNRAP. The CDR3 sequence: CASGLVSGSRDTSTNEKLFF. CDR3 nucleotide sequence: TGTGCTAGTGGTTTGGTGAGCGGGAGCCGGGACACTTCAACTAATGAAAAACTGTTTTTT.

This clone was detected once. CDR3 coding DNA: TGTGCCAGCAGTCGGACAGGGGGCAGGGACTATGGCTACACCTTC. Its protein is CASSRTGGRDYGYTF. The V and J genes are TRBV6-5 and TRBJ1-2, with TRBD1 identical over 11 bases. V shed 5 bases, J shed 3 bases, and the junction held 5 bases outside the gene matches. From germline, CDR1 is MNHEY and CDR2 SVGAGI. CDR3 size: 15 residues.

The chain recombines TRBV28 with TRBJ1-2; perhaps TRBD1 as D (5 bases). Trimming pared 5 bases from V and 8 bases from J, leaving 9 bases between. The CDR3 loop spans 11 amino acids. Germline CDR1 MDHEN, CDR2 SYDVKM. For the CDR3, the DNA is TGTGCCAGCAGTCGAGGGACCGGCTACACCTTC. This gives the protein CASSRGTGYTF.

V usage is TRBV13 and J usage is TRBJ1-1; D might be TRBD1 (5 bases). This CDR3 comprises 13 residues. The germline CDR1 and CDR2 sequences are PRHDT and FYEKMQ (reference sequence). The ends were cut back, 5 bases at V and 4 bases at J, with 11 bases in the middle. CDR3 sequence reads: CASSRGEFTEAFF. CDR3 DNA sequence: TGTGCCAGCAGCCGAGGGGAGTTCACTGAAGCTTTCTTT.

The rearrangement joins TRBV6-5 to TRBJ2-2; the D is unclear. Trimming took off 6 bases at V and 5 bases at J, with 13 bases between the two ends. Germline V gene data show CDR1 as MNHEY and CDR2 as SVGAGI. This CDR3 has 14 residues. CDR3 in amino acids: CASRPSLGTGELFF. CDR3 DNA sequence: TGTGCCAGCAGGCCCTCGCTTGGGACCGGGGAGCTGTTTTTT.

This clone was picked up a small number of times. The chain links TRBV4-1 to TRBJ2-7; D is unresolved. V was cut by 1 base and J by 0 bases, with 7 bases left in between. The CDR3 length is 14 residues. Germline CDR1 and CDR2: MGHRA and YSYEKL. CDR3 in DNA: TGCGCCAGCAGCCAAGTCGTTGACTCCTACGAGCAGTACTTC. Translating it yields CASSQVVDSYEQYF.

The chain employs TRBV5-1 and TRBJ1-2, with TRBD1 identical over 7 bases. Germline lookup yields CDR1 SGHRS and CDR2 YFSETQ. V dropped 3 bases and J dropped 4; count of bases not matched to a gene: 9. This CDR3 region has 15 residues. CDR3: CASSSTGDAGYGYTF. The DNA of the CDR3 is TGCGCCAGCAGCTCTACAGGGGATGCGGGCTATGGCTACACCTTC.

The gene calls are TRBV27 and TRBJ1-5, with D unresolved. Germline CDR1 is MNHEY and CDR2 is SMNVEV (reference sequence). This CDR3 is built from 15 residues. The germline V and J ends were trimmed by 5 bases and 4 bases, with 15 bases remaining between them. The CDR3 sequence is CASSARNARNQPQHF. Written as DNA, the CDR3 is TGTGCCAGCAGTGCCAGGAACGCGAGGAATCAGCCCCAGCATTTT.

The chain has TRBV30 and TRBJ1-2; unclear D gene. The CDR3 is made up of 15 amino acids. V gave up 0 bases and J gave up 5 bases, with 16 bases separating them. Germline lookup yields CDR1 GTSNPN and CDR2 SVGIG (reference sequence). The CDR3 coding sequence is TGTGCCTGGAGTGTACCCGGACTGACGAAATATGGCTACACCTTC. As protein: CAWSVPGLTKYGYTF. Based on the CDR3 plus reference TRBV30 and TRBJ1-2, the full variable domain is SQTIHQWPATLVQPVGSPLSLECTVEGTSNPNLYWYRQAAGRGLQLLFYSVGIGQISSEVPQNLSASRPQDRQFILSSKKLLLSDSGFYLCAWSVPGLTKYGYTFGSGTRLTVV.

This clone is a singleton in its sample. The CDR3 reads CASSPANTEAFF. CDR3 bases: TGTGCCAGCAGCCCAGCGAACACTGAAGCTTTCTTT. The chain links TRBV6-5 to TRBJ1-1, with no clear D. The CDR3 consists of 12 residues. Germline values: CDR1 MNHEY, CDR2 SVGAGI. V lost 6 bases and J 1 base, leaving 6 bases between the germline ends.

This clone came up once. The chain combines TRBV19 with TRBJ1-1; D unresolved. In germline, CDR1 is LNHDA, CDR2 SQIVND (reference sequence). The V gene lost 6 bases and the J gene lost 1 base, with 12 bases spanning the gap. This CDR3 has 14 residues. The CDR3 loop reads CASSPSLGNTEAFF. The CDR3 bases are TGTGCCAGTAGCCCCTCGCTGGGGAACACTGAAGCTTTCTTT.

This clone came up once. J is TRBJ1-4 and V is TRBV29-1; D may be TRBD1 (5 bases). V lost 3 bases to trimming and J lost 8 bases, with 16 bases between them. CDR1 and CDR2 from the germline V gene are SQVTM and ANQGSEA. The CDR3 sequence is 14 residues long. The CDR3 nucleotides read TGCAGCGTTGACGTTGGGGGGAAGACGGAAAAACTGTTTTTT. Residues: CSVDVGGKTEKLFF. Complete variable domain (other parts from reference TRBV29-1 and TRBJ1-4): SAVISQKPSRDICQRGTSLTIQCQVDSQVTMMFWYRQQPGQSLTLIATANQGSEATYESGFVIDKFPISRPNLTFSTLTVSNMSPEDSSIYLCSVDVGGKTEKLFFGSGTQLSVL.

The CDR3 spells CASSTRPGTYSYNEQFF. The CDR3 nucleotides are TGCGCCAGCAGCACACGACCCGGGACTTACTCCTACAATGAGCAGTTCTTC. The chain couples TRBV5-1 to TRBJ2-1, with D possibly TRBD2 on 6 matching bases. Germline lookup yields CDR1 SGHRS and CDR2 YFSETQ. V lost 4 bases, J lost 0 bases, and 17 bases lay in between. The CDR3 sequence is 17 residues long.

The rearrangement links TRBV11-2 to TRBJ1-2, with D unclear. The V end lost 4 bases, the J end lost 4 bases, and 19 bases lay between the germline ends. The CDR3 has 16 residues. CDR1 is SGHAT, CDR2 FQNNGV, per germline. The CDR3 is CASSSLKEGRGYGYTF. As DNA, the CDR3 is TGTGCCAGCAGCTCCCTCAAAGAAGGGCGGGGCTATGGCTACACCTTC.

The V gene is TRBV4-1, the J gene TRBJ2-1; tentatively, D is TRBD1 or TRBD2 (5 bases each). Germline assignment: CDR1 MGHRA and CDR2 YSYEKL. CDR3 length: 14 amino acids. Between the trimmed V and J ends, which lost 7 bases and 7 bases, there was a span of 17 bases. CDR3: CASTSGTITNEQFF. The DNA of the CDR3 is TGCGCCAGCACCTCCGGGACGATTACAAATGAGCAGTTCTTC.

The chain carries TRBV5-4 and TRBJ2-7; 11 positions match TRBD2. Trimming at V came to 3 bases and at J to 3 bases, leaving 5 bases not matched to a gene. The CDR3 runs to 15 residues. The germline V gene has CDR1 SGHNT and CDR2 YYREEE (reference sequence). This CDR3 is CASSSGLAELYEQYF. The CDR3, as DNA: TGTGCCAGCAGCTCGGGACTAGCGGAACTCTACGAGCAGTACTTC. Combining the CDR3 with reference TRBV5-4 and TRBJ2-7 gives the whole variable domain ETGVTQSPTHLIKTRGQQVTLRCSSQSGHNTVSWYQQALGQGPQFIFQYYREEENGRGNFPPRFSGLQFPNYSSELNVNALELDDSALYLCASSSGLAELYEQYFGPGTRLTVT.